These 8 T cell receptor beta chains were sequenced from one sample in a study of beta chain features in type 1 diabetes. Expressed TCRB transcripts were sequenced because the entire RNA isolate underwent reverse transcription. Profiled with immunoSEQ multiplex PCR; TCRdb holds only in-frame clones, not every one. Among under 250,000 clones listed, around 14% were seen once. Sequenced input: naive CD4+ T cells from blood. The receptors come from a woman between 40 and 55 years old in good health.

The chain employs TRBV11-2 and TRBJ1-5; 7 bases agree with TRBD1. V trimming: 5 bases; J trimming: 4 bases; junction bases outside the gene matches: 11. The CDR3 totals 16 residues. Germline V gene data show CDR1 as SGHAT and CDR2 as FQNNGV. In DNA, the CDR3 is TGTGCCAGCAGCAAACGAACAGGGGAGGCTAATCAGCCCCAGCATTTT. Protein product: CASSKRTGEANQPQHF.

The chain recombines TRBV19 with TRBJ2-5; D is undetermined. Germline CDR1 is LNHDA and CDR2 is SQIVND (reference sequence). This CDR3 contains 14 residues. Trimming left V 3 bases short and J 5 bases short, with 13 bases between. The CDR3 region has the DNA TGTGCCAGTAGTATCCCAAGAGATGCGGAGACCCAGTACTTC. It specifies CASSIPRDAETQYF.

The chain links TRBV5-1 to TRBJ2-1; a possible D gene is TRBD1 (5 bases). The CDR3 loop spans 14 amino acids. V lost 4 bases to trimming and J lost 7 bases, with 15 bases between them. CDR1 and CDR2 (germline): SGHRS, YFSETQ. CDR3 bases: TGCGCCAGCAGCCCGCCGAGACAGTCAAATGAGCAGTTCTTC. This encodes CASSPPRQSNEQFF. The full variable domain, in which reference TRBV5-1 and TRBJ2-1 provide the parts outside the CDR3, is KAGVTQTPRYLIKTRGQQVTLSCSPISGHRSVSWYQQTPGQGLQFLFEYFSETQRNKGNFPGRFSGRQFSNSRSEMNVSTLELGDSALYLCASSPPRQSNEQFFGPGTRLTVL.

This clone was seen more than once but under ten times. The chain couples TRBV1 to TRBJ2-7; TRBD1, the table's D call, was not compared with the DNA. TRBV1 is designated a pseudogene. The CDR3 covers 15 residues. CDR3 in amino acids: CTSTLQGADSYEQYF. CDR3 in DNA: TGCACCAGCACCTTGCAGGGGGCTGATTCCTACGAGCAGTACTTC.

This clone was counted a few times. The chain links TRBV7-9 to TRBJ2-7; D may be TRBD2 (5 bases). V was shortened by 0 bases and J by 0 bases, with 12 bases between the two germline ends. The CDR3 extends over 16 amino acids. CDR1 and CDR2 from the germline V gene are SEHNR and FQNEAQ (reference sequence). The CDR3 loop is CASSLARVQDSYEQYF. CDR3 DNA sequence: TGTGCCAGCAGCTTAGCGCGGGTGCAGGACTCCTACGAGCAGTACTTC.

Only a few counts were recorded for this clone. The chain employs TRBV4-1 and TRBJ2-7, with TRBD2 identical over 10 bases. Germline V gene lookup returns CDR1 MGHRA and CDR2 YSYEKL. The CDR3 loop spans 17 amino acids. Trimming took 1 base from V and 2 from J; bases not matched to a gene: 8. The CDR3 coding sequence is TGCGCCAGCAGCCAAGGTACGAGGACTAGCGGAACCTACGAGCAGTACTTC. This encodes CASSQGTRTSGTYEQYF.

This clone was observed at least ten times. The rearrangement uses TRBV10-3 and TRBJ1-2, with unresolved D. The CDR3 covers 11 residues. V lost 4 bases to trimming and J lost 4 bases, with 4 bases between them. CDR1 and CDR2 from the germline V gene are ENHRY and SYGVKD. The CDR3 sequence: CAISGVYGYTF. The CDR3 bases are TGTGCCATCAGTGGAGTCTATGGCTACACCTTC.

This clone showed up just a few times. This sequence joins TRBV9 and TRBJ1-2, with unresolved D. Trimming shortened V by 3 bases and J by 10 bases, and 10 bases separated the two germline ends. Germline CDR1 is SGDLS and CDR2 is YYNGEE. CDR3 size: 11 residues. The CDR3 bases are TGTGCCAGCAGCGCCGGACTCCACTACACCTTC. This sequence encodes CASSAGLHYTF.